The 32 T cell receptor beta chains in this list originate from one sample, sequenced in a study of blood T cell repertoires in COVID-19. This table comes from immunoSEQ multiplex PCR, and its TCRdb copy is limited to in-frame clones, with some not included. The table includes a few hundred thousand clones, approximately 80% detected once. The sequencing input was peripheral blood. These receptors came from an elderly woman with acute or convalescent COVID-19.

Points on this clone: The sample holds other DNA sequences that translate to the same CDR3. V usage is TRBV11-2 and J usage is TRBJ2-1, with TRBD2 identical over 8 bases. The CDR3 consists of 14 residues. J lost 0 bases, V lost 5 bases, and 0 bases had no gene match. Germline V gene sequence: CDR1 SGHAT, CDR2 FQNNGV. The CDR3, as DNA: TGTGCCAGCAGCACTAGCGGCTCCTACAATGAGCAGTTCTTC. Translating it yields CASSTSGSYNEQFF.

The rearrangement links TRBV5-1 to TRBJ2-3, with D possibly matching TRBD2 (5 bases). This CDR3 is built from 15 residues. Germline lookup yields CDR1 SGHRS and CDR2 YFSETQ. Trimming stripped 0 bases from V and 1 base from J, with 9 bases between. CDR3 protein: CASSLGGRGTDTQYF. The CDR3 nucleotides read TGCGCCAGCAGCTTGGGAGGGAGAGGCACAGATACGCAGTATTTT.

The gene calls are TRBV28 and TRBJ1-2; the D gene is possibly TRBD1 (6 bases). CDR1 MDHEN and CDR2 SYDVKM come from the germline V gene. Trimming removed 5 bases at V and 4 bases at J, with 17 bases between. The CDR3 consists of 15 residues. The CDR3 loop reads CASSPAPGTSYGYTF. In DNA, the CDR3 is TGTGCCAGCAGTCCAGCGCCCGGGACAAGCTATGGCTACACCTTC.

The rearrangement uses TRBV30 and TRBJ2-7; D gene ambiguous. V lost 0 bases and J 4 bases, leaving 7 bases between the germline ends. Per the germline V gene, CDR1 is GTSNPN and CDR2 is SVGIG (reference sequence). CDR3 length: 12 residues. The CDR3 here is CAWSVLSYEQYF. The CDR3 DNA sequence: TGTGCCTGGAGTGTACTAAGTTACGAGCAGTACTTC.

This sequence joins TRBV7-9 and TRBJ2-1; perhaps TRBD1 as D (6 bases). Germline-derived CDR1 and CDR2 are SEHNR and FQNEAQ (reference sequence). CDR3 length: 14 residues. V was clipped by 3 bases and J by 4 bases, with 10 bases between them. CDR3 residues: CASSFKQGYNEQFF. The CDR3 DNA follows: TGTGCCAGCAGCTTTAAACAGGGATACAATGAGCAGTTCTTC. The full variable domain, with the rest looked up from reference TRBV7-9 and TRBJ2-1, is DTGVSQNPRHKITKRGQNVTFRCDPISEHNRLYWYRQTLGQGPEFLTYFQNEAQLEKSRLLSDRFSAERPKGSFSTLEIQRTEQGDSAMYLCASSFKQGYNEQFFGPGTRLTVL.

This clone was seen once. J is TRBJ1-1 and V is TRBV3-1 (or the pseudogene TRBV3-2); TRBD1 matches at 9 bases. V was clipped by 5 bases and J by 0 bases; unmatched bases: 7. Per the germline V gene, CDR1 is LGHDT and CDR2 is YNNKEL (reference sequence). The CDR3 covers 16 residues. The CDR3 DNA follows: TGTGCCAGCAGCTTGGCCGGGACAGGGATGAACACTGAAGCTTTCTTT. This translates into CASSLAGTGMNTEAFF.

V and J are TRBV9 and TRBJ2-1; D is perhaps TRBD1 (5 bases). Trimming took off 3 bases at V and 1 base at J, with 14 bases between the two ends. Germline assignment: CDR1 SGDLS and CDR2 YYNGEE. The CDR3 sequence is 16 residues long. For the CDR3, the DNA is TGTGCCAGCAGCGGTCAGGGCCCTAGGTCCTACAATGAGCAGTTCTTC. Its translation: CASSGQGPRSYNEQFF. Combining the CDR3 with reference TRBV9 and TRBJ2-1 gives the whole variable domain DSGVTQTPKHLITATGQRVTLRCSPRSGDLSVYWYQQSLDQGLQFLIQYYNGEERAKGNILERFSAQQFPDLHSELNLSSLELGDSALYFCASSGQGPRSYNEQFFGPGTRLTVL.

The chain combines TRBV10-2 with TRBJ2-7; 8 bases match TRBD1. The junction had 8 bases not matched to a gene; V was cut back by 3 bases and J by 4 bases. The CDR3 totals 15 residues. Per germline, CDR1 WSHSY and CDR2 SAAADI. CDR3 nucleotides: TGCGCCAGCAGTGATCCGGGACAGGCGCCGTACGAGCAGTACTTC. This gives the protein CASSDPGQAPYEQYF.

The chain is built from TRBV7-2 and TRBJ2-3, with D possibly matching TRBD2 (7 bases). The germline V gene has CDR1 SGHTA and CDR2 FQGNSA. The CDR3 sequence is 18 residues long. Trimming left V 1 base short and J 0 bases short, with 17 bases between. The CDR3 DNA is TGTGCCAGCAGCTTAGGAAGGGGGGGCCGCCCAAGCACAGATACGCAGTATTTT. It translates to CASSLGRGGRPSTDTQYF.

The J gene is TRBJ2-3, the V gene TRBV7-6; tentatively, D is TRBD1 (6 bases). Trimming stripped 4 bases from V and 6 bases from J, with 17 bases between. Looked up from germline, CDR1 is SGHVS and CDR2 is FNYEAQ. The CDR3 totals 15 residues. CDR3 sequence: CASSSPDSLGDTQYF. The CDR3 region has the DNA TGTGCCAGCAGCTCGCCGGACAGCCTAGGGGATACGCAGTATTTT.

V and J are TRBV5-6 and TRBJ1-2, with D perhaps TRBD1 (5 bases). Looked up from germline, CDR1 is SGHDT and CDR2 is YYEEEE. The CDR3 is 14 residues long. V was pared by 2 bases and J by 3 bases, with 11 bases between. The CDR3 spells CASSFGGADYGYTF. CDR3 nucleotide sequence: TGTGCCAGCAGCTTCGGAGGGGCGGACTATGGCTACACCTTC.

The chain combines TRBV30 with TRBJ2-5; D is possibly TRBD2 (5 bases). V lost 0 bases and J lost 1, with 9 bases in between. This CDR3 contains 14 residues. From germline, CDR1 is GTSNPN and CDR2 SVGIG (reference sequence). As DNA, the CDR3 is TGTGCCTGGAGTGTAACCGGGATCCAAGAGACCCAGTACTTC. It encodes CAWSVTGIQETQYF. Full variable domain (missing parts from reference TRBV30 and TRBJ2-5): SQTIHQWPATLVQPVGSPLSLECTVEGTSNPNLYWYRQAAGRGLQLLFYSVGIGQISSEVPQNLSASRPQDRQFILSSKKLLLSDSGFYLCAWSVTGIQETQYFGPGTRLLVL.

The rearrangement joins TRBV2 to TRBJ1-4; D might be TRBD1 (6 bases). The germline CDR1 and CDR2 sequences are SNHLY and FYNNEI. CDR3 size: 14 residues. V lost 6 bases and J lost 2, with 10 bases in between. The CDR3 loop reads CASRLDSTNEKLFF. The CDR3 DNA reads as TGTGCCAGCAGGTTGGACAGCACTAATGAAAAACTGTTTTTT.

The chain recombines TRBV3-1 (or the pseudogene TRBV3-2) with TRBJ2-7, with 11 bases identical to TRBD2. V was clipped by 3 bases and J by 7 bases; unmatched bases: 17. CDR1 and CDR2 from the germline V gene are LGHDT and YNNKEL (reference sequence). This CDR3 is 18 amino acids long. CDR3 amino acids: CASSHESLAGADVMEQYF. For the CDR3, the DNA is TGTGCCAGCAGCCACGAGTCACTAGCGGGAGCCGACGTGATGGAGCAGTACTTC.

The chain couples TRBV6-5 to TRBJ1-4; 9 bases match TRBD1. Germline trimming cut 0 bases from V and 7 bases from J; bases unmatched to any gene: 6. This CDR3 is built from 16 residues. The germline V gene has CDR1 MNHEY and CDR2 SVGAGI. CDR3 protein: CASSYSSGTGSEKLFF. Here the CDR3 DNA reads TGTGCCAGCAGTTACTCGAGTGGGACAGGGAGTGAAAAACTGTTTTTT.

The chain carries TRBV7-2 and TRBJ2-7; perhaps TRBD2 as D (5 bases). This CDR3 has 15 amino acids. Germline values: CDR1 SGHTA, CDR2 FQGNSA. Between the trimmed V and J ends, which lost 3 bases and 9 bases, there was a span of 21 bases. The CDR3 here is CASSLNGMTLRGQYF. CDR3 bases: TGTGCCAGCAGCTTGAACGGGATGACTCTACGAGGGCAGTACTTC.

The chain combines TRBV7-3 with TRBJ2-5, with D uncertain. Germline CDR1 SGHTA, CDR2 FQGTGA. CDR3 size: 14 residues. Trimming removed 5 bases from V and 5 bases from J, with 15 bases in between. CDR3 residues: CASSPGGVGETQYF. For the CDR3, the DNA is TGTGCCAGCAGCCCAGGTGGTGTCGGCGAGACCCAGTACTTC.

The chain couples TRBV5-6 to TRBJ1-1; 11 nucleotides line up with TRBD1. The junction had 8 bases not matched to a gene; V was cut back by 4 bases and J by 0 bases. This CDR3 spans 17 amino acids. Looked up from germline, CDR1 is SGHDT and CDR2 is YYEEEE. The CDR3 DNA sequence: TGTGCCAGCAGCGCCGGGACAGGGGGTCAAATGAACACTGAAGCTTTCTTT. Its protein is CASSAGTGGQMNTEAFF.

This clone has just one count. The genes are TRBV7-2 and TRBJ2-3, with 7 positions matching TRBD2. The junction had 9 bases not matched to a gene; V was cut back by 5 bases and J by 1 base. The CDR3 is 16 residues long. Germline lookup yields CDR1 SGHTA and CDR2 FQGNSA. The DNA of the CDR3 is TGTGCCAGCAGCCCCGGTCGGGGGGTTGGCACAGATACGCAGTATTTT. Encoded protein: CASSPGRGVGTDTQYF.

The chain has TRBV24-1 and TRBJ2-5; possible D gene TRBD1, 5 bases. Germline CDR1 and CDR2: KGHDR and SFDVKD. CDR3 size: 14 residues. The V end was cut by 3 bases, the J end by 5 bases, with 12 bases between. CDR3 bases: TGTGCCACCAGTGATGGCAAGGCAGGGGAGACCCAGTACTTC. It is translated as CATSDGKAGETQYF.

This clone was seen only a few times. The CDR3 bases are TGTGCCACCAGTGTGGGCAGTAGCACCGGGGAGCTGTTTTTT. It is translated as CATSVGSSTGELFF. The V gene is TRBV24-1, the J gene TRBJ2-2; D gene uncertain. CDR1 and CDR2 from the germline V gene are KGHDR and SFDVKD. There are 14 residues in the CDR3. The ends were cut back, 5 bases at V and 4 bases at J, with 10 bases in the middle.

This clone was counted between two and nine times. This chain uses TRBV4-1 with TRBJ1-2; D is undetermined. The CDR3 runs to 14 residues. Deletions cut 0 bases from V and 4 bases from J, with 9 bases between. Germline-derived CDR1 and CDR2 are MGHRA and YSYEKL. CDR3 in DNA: TGCGCCAGCAGCCAAGACTTGGCGGCCTATGGCTACACCTTC. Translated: CASSQDLAAYGYTF.

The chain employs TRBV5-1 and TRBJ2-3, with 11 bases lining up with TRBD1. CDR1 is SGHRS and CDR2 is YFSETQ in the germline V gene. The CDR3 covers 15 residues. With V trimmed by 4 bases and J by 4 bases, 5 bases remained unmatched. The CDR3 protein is CASSLRTGGSDTQYF. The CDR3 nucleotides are TGCGCCAGCAGCCTCAGGACAGGGGGCTCAGATACGCAGTATTTT.

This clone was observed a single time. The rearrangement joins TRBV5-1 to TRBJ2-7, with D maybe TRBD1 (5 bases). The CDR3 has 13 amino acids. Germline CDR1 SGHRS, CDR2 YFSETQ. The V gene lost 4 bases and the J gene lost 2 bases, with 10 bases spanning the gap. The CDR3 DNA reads TGCGCCAGCAGCATGACAGCTCCCTACGAGCAGTACTTC. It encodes CASSMTAPYEQYF. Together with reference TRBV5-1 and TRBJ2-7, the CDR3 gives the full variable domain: KAGVTQTPRYLIKTRGQQVTLSCSPISGHRSVSWYQQTPGQGLQFLFEYFSETQRNKGNFPGRFSGRQFSNSRSEMNVSTLELGDSALYLCASSMTAPYEQYFGPGTRLTVT.

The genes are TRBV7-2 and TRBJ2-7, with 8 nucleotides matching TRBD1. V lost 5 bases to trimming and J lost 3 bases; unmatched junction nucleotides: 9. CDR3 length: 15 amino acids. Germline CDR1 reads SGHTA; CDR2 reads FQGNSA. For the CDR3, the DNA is TGTGCCAGCAGCCCTCCGGCAGGGGGCCACTACGAGCAGTACTTC. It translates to CASSPPAGGHYEQYF.

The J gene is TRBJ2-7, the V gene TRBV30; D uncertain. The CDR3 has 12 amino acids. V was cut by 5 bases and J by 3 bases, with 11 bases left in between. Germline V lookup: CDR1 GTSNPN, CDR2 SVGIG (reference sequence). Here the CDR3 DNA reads TGTGCCTGGCGATCAGTGTACTACGAGCAGTACTTC. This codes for CAWRSVYYEQYF. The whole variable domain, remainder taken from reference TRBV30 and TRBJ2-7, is SQTIHQWPATLVQPVGSPLSLECTVEGTSNPNLYWYRQAAGRGLQLLFYSVGIGQISSEVPQNLSASRPQDRQFILSSKKLLLSDSGFYLCAWRSVYYEQYFGPGTRLTVT.

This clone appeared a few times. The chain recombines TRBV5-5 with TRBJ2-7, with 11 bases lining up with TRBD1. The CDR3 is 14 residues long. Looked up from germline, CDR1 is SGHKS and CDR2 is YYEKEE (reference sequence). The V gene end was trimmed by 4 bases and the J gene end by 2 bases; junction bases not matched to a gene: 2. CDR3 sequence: CASSRGQGAYEQYF. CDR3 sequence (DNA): TGTGCCAGCAGCCGGGGACAGGGGGCCTACGAGCAGTACTTC.

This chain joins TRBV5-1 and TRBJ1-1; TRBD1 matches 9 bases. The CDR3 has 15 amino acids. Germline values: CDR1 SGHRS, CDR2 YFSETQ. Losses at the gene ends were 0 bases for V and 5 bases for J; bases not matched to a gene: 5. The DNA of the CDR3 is TGCGCCAGCAGCTTGGTTTACAGGGGGCGAACTGAAGCTTTCTTT. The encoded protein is CASSLVYRGRTEAFF.

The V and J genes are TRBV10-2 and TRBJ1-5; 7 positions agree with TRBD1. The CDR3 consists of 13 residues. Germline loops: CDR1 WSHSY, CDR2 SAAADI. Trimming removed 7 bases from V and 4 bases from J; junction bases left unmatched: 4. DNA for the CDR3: TGCGCCAGCACCGGGACAGTTAATCAGCCCCAGCATTTT. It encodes CASTGTVNQPQHF.

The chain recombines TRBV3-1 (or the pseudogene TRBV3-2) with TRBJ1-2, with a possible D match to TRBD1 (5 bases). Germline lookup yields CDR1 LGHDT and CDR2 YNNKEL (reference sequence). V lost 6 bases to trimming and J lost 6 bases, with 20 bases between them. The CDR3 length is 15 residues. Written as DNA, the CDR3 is TGTGCCAGCAGAACGACGGGGGGTCATGGGGATGGCTACACCTTC. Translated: CASRTTGGHGDGYTF.

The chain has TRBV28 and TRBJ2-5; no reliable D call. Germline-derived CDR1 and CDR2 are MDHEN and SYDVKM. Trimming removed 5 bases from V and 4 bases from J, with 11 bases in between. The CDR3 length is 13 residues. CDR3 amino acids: CASSPPVRETQYF. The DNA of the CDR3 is TGTGCCAGCAGTCCCCCGGTCCGAGAGACCCAGTACTTC.

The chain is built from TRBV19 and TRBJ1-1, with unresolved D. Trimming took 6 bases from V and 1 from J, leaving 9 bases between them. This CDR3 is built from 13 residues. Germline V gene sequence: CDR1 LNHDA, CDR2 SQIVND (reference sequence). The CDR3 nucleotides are TGTGCCAGTAGCCCGGTCAAGAACACTGAAGCTTTCTTT. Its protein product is CASSPVKNTEAFF.